A selection of T cell receptor beta chains follows, all from one sample in a study of T-cell reconstitution after alpha-beta-depleted transplantation in children. TCRdb re-derived calls from the PCR reads in MiXCR, one entry per CDR3 protein. The table shows about 90,000 distinct CDR3 sequences, with about a sixth occurring only once. Sequenced here: PBMCs, mostly from graft donor cells, sampled 180 days after TCRalphabeta/CD19-depleted stem cell transplant. These receptors all stem from a male patient aged 2-9 years who had a stem cell transplant for acute lymphoblastic leukemia, so the T cells may come from the graft donor. The CDR3 runs from the conserved cysteine through the conserved F or W.

V: TRBV5-1; CDR3: CASSLIQSSEQYF
V: TRBV20-1; CDR3: CSARLATDTQYF
V: TRBV29-1; CDR3: CSVAPGGTNEKLFF
V: TRBV5-1; CDR3: CASSLANRVNYGYTF
V: TRBV12-3/TRBV12-4; CDR3: CASSPQGNVVEQYF
V: TRBV3-1; CDR3: CASSQGLAGGYEQYF
V: TRBV5-1; CDR3: CASSLVPGQGNIQYF
V: TRBV24-1; CDR3: CATSDFRHLDTQYF
V: TRBV20-1; CDR3: CSARDEEGGYGYTF
V: TRBV7-6; CDR3: CASSLAGSSETQYF
V: TRBV11-3; CDR3: CASSGGFNTGELFF
V: TRBV18; CDR3: CASSRLAGADTGELFF
V: TRBV11-1; CDR3: CASSPRDSIGYTF
V: TRBV6-5; CDR3: CASSYSGQTYEQYF
V: TRBV5-1; CDR3: CASSLIWGEGNTEAFF
V: TRBV7-2; CDR3: CASSRPGPSTDTQYF
V: TRBV7-8; CDR3: CASSRRTVLNTGELFF
V: TRBV7-6; CDR3: CASSLRTGEGPGELFF
V: TRBV12-3/TRBV12-4; CDR3: CAIGLELGNIQYF
V: TRBV7-2; CDR3: CASSLPGRTYEQYF
V: TRBV9; CDR3: CASSPRDNLHYEQYF
V: TRBV7-8; CDR3: CASSRAGGRTGELFF
V: TRBV5-1; CDR3: CASSERQGIRVEQYF
V: TRBV7-2; CDR3: CASSLISSYNSPLHF
V: TRBV30; CDR3: CALLTSGANVLTF
V: TRBV29-1; CDR3: CSLGDSLNTEAFF
V: TRBV6-2/TRBV6-3; CDR3: CASSSTGVETQYF
V: TRBV7-9; CDR3: CASSFLASRGGHNEQFF
V: TRBV10-3; CDR3: CAISEAGTVNEQFF
V: TRBV28; CDR3: CASTVGGQGAGETQYF
V: TRBV20-1; CDR3: CSASGGIGYEQYF
V: TRBV2; CDR3: CASSGPALNQPQHF
V: TRBV9; CDR3: CASSPQVPGSYNEQFF
V: TRBV5-5; CDR3: CASSFGTGAYGYTF
V: TRBV4-2; CDR3: CASSPGYGNTEAFF
V: TRBV28; CDR3: CASREYSNQPQHF
V: TRBV12-3/TRBV12-4; CDR3: CASSLDRLENQPQHF
V: TRBV7-8; CDR3: CASSLAILEDPFF
V: TRBV20-1; CDR3: CSARRPQGWETQYF
V: TRBV20-1; CDR3: CSADTSPGEPQHF
V: TRBV7-9; CDR3: CASSLSDNRYEQYF
V: TRBV12-3/TRBV12-4; CDR3: CASRFALNGYTF
V: TRBV27; CDR3: CASSSQGASTGELFF
V: TRBV7-8; CDR3: CASSSEWDYEQYF
V: TRBV7-2; CDR3: CASSLVGGRVVYEQYF
V: TRBV7-9; CDR3: CASGEGDTQYF
V: TRBV10-3; CDR3: CAISGVQATGELFF
V: TRBV7-9; CDR3: CASSLSGPRGGTEAFF
V: TRBV25-1; CDR3: CASRRPGVRNTEAFF
V: TRBV20-1; CDR3: CSAPRSGLDEQFF
V: TRBV18; CDR3: CASSPGGVGYGYTF
V: TRBV27; CDR3: CASSLSVGLAGGTNEQFF
V: TRBV9; CDR3: CASSVGLGTGLQETQYF